One T cell receptor (beta chain) is described in this entry. V shed 3 bases, J shed 9 bases, and the junction held 2 bases outside the gene matches. CDR3 length: 12 residues. The V gene's germline CDR1 is MDHEN and CDR2 SYDVKM. TCRdb keeps only in-frame clones here, not all; method: immunoSEQ multiplex PCR. This table has 110,000 to 150,000 clones, approximately 94% appearing once. This specimen comes from a study of T cell responses to AZD1222 COVID-19 vaccine. This material consisted of peripheral blood, taken on day 0 of AZD1222 vaccination. The clonotype was recovered from an adult in good health. The chain has TRBV28 and TRBJ2-1, with 7 positions matching TRBD1. This CDR3 reads CASSFRGTEQFF. CDR3 in DNA: TGTGCCAGCAGTTTCAGGGGGACTGAGCAGTTCTTC.